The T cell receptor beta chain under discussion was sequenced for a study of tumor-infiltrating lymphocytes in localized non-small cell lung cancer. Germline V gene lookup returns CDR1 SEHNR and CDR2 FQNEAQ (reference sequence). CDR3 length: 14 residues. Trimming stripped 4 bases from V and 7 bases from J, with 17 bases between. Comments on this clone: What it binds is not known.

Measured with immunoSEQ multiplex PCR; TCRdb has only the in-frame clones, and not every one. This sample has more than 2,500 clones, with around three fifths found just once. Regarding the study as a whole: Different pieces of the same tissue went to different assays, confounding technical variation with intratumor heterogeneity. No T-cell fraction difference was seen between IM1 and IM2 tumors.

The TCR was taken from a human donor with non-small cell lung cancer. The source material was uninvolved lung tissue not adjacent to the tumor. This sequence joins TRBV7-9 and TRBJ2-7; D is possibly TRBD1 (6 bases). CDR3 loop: CASSWTEQGREQYF. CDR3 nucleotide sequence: TGTGCCAGCAGCTGGACCGAACAGGGAAGGGAGCAGTACTTC.